This entry lists 12 T cell receptor beta chains sequenced from one sample in a study of T cells in tuberculosis (dated by TCRdb to the late 2010s). The library relied on the immunoSEQ multiplex PCR assay. TCRdb holds this immuneACCESS table with in-frame rearrangements only. Some clones are missing; in checked studies, unresolved V genes explain under half, and the rest has no known cause. The sample includes about 45,000 clones, with around 94% observed a single time. The ten most abundant clones make up about 2% of the sample. Sequenced material: PBMCs. The receptors were sampled from a donor under 30 with latent tuberculosis or without tuberculosis infection. Some clones in this sample may be carry-over from other donors' samples.

J is TRBJ2-1 and V is TRBV4-3, with TRBD2 as a possible D gene (5 bases). Looked up from germline, CDR1 is LGHNA and CDR2 is YSLEER. The V end lost 0 bases, the J end lost 0 bases, and 6 bases lay between the germline ends. This CDR3 is 15 amino acids long. In nucleotides, the CDR3 is TGCGCCAGCAGCCAAGACGAGGGCTCCTACAATGAGCAGTTCTTC. Translated, it gives CASSQDEGSYNEQFF.

The chain carries TRBV7-9 and TRBJ2-3; tentative D call: TRBD1 (6 bases). The CDR3 has 13 residues. In germline, CDR1 is SEHNR, CDR2 FQNEAQ (reference sequence). Trimming left V 6 bases short and J 4 bases short, with 11 bases between. In nucleotides, the CDR3 is TGTGCCAGCAGGGACAGACTCCCAGATACGCAGTATTTT. Residues: CASRDRLPDTQYF. Based on the CDR3 plus reference TRBV7-9 and TRBJ2-3, the full variable domain is DTGVSQNPRHKITKRGQNVTFRCDPISEHNRLYWYRQTLGQGPEFLTYFQNEAQLEKSRLLSDRFSAERPKGSFSTLEIQRTEQGDSAMYLCASRDRLPDTQYFGPGTRLTVL.

The V call is TRBV4-2, the J call TRBJ1-1, with 7 nucleotides matching TRBD1. The CDR3 runs to 16 residues. With 1 base clipped from V and 0 bases from J, the junction kept 5 bases outside the gene matches. Germline V gives CDR1 LGHNA, CDR2 YNFKEQ. The CDR3 loop reads CASSQGRQGMNTEAFF. The CDR3 bases are TGTGCCAGCAGCCAAGGTAGACAGGGTATGAACACTGAAGCTTTCTTT.

The chain combines TRBV25-1 with TRBJ2-2, with 11 bases lining up with TRBD2. V was clipped by 3 bases and J by 5 bases; unmatched bases: 8. Germline V gives CDR1 MGHDK, CDR2 SYGVNS. The length of the CDR3 is 17 residues. The CDR3 coding sequence is TGTGCCAGCAGTGATCCACTAGCGGGAGTAAAGACCGGGGAGCTGTTTTTT. Translating gives CASSDPLAGVKTGELFF.

This chain joins TRBV9 and TRBJ1-2, with a tentative D call TRBD1 (6 bases). The V end lost 6 bases, the J end lost 4 bases, and 13 bases lay between the germline ends. The length of the CDR3 is 13 residues. Germline V gene data show CDR1 as SGDLS and CDR2 as YYNGEE. This CDR3 is CASTPRTAYGYTF. In DNA, the CDR3 is TGTGCCAGCACACCACGGACAGCCTATGGCTACACCTTC.

The chain combines TRBV7-6 with TRBJ2-7, with D maybe TRBD1 (6 bases). V was pared by 4 bases and J by 5 bases, with 12 bases between. The CDR3 covers 13 residues. CDR1 is SGHVS and CDR2 is FNYEAQ in the germline V gene. The CDR3 DNA is TGTGCCAGCAGCTCCGGGACATACAACGAGCAGTACTTC. Its translation is CASSSGTYNEQYF.

The genes are TRBV30 and TRBJ2-3, with unresolved D. The germline CDR1 and CDR2 sequences are GTSNPN and SVGIG (reference sequence). The CDR3 has 13 amino acids. V was trimmed by 1 base and J by 2 bases, leaving 7 bases between them. CDR3 loop: CAWSDSNTDTQYF. The CDR3 DNA reads as TGTGCCTGGAGTGACAGTAACACAGATACGCAGTATTTT.

The chain carries TRBV2 and TRBJ2-7, with a possible D match to TRBD1 (5 bases). Germline V gene lookup returns CDR1 SNHLY and CDR2 FYNNEI. The germline V and J ends were trimmed by 4 bases and 6 bases, with 7 bases remaining between them. The CDR3 has 11 amino acids. The CDR3: CASSAGIEQYF. CDR3 bases: TGTGCCAGCAGTGCAGGGATCGAGCAGTACTTC.

This chain connects TRBV4-1 to TRBJ2-3; the D gene is possibly TRBD2 (5 bases). Germline lookup yields CDR1 MGHRA and CDR2 YSYEKL. V lost 1 base and J 3 bases, leaving 17 bases between the germline ends. The CDR3 totals 17 residues. CDR3 in amino acids: CASSQGRAGVGTDTQYF. The CDR3 DNA reads as TGCGCCAGCAGCCAAGGACGAGCCGGGGTAGGGACAGATACGCAGTATTTT.

This clone was seen once. The chain uses TRBV11-2 and TRBJ1-1; D not certain. The V end was cut by 0 bases, the J end by 4 bases, with 9 bases between. Germline V gives CDR1 SGHAT, CDR2 FQNNGV. This CDR3 comprises 14 residues. This CDR3 reads CASSLESGVTEAFF. The DNA of the CDR3 is TGTGCCAGCAGCTTAGAATCCGGGGTCACTGAAGCTTTCTTT.

The CDR3 DNA follows: TGTGCCTGGAGTCCGCGGATGAACGAGCAGTACTTC. Its translation: CAWSPRMNEQYF. This chain uses TRBV30 with TRBJ2-7; D ambiguous. From germline, CDR1 is GTSNPN and CDR2 SVGIG (reference sequence). The CDR3 loop spans 12 amino acids. V lost 2 bases and J lost 5, with 10 bases in between.

The chain has TRBV11-2 and TRBJ2-5; 7 bases map to TRBD2. The V gene's germline CDR1 is SGHAT and CDR2 FQNNGV. The J segment lost 2 bases and the V segment lost 3 bases, leaving 6 bases of the junction unmatched. There are 15 residues in the CDR3. Written as DNA, the CDR3 is TGTGCCAGCAGCTTCGGGTCGGGAGGTCAAGAGACCCAGTACTTC. Translation gives CASSFGSGGQETQYF.